This TCR beta chain was retrieved from a study of T-cell reconstitution after alpha-beta-depleted transplantation in children. A TCRbeta library incorporating unique molecular identifiers was prepared. A single record per CDR3 protein comes from TCRdb applying MiXCR to the PCR reads. The profile shows around 490,000 distinct CDR3 sequences, approximately 10% of them singletons. Deletions cut 6 bases from V and 5 bases from J, with 7 bases between. The CDR3 is 11 residues long. Germline loops: CDR1 LGHDT, CDR2 YNNKEL (reference sequence). The sample holds a few counts of this clonotype. This TCR came from a female patient younger than 10 who had a stem cell transplant for aplastic anemia, so the T cells may come from the graft donor. The J gene is TRBJ2-5, the V gene TRBV3-1, with D hard to call. The sample here was PBMCs, mostly from graft donor cells, taken 180 days after TCRalphabeta/CD19-depleted stem cell transplant. CDR3 sequence: CASRVLETQYF. The CDR3 nucleotides are TGTGCCAGCAGGGTTCTCGAGACCCAGTACTTC.